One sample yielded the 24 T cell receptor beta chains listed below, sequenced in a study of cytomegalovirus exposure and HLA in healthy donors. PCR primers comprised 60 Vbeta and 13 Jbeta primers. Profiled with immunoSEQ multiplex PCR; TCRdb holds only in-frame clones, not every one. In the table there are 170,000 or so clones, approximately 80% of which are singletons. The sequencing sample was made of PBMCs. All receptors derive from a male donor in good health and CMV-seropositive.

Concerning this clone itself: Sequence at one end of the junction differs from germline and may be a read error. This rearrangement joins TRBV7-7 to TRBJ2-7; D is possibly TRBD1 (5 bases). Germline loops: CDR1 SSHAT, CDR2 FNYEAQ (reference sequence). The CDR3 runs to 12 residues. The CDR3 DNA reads TGTGCTAGCAGCCCGGACACCTACGAGCAGTACTTC. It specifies CASSPDTYEQYF.

The CDR3 sequence: CASSQDHRVTEAFF. For the CDR3, the DNA is TGTGCCAGCAGCCAAGATCACAGGGTCACTGAAGCTTTCTTT. V gene TRBV6-5 combines with J gene TRBJ1-1, with D tentatively TRBD1 (6 bases). The CDR3 totals 14 residues. Trimming left V 6 bases short and J 4 bases short, with 15 bases between. Germline V CDR1 and CDR2: MNHEY, SVGAGI.

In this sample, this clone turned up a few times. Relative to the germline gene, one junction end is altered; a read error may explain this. CDR3 residues: CASSHRDSSYEQYF. In DNA, the CDR3 is TGTGCTAGCAGCCATAGGGACAGCTCCTACGAGCAGTACTTC. The V call is TRBV7-7, the J call TRBJ2-7; 7 bases map to TRBD1. The CDR3 consists of 14 residues. Germline CDR1 reads SSHAT; CDR2 reads FNYEAQ (reference sequence).

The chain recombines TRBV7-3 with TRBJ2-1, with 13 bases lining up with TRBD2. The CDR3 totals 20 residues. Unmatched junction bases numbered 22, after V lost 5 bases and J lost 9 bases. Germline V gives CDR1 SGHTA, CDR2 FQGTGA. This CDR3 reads CASSQRPLRSGTSGIGEQFF. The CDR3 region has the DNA TGTGCCAGCAGCCAACGACCCCTCCGGTCCGGGACTAGCGGGATTGGTGAGCAGTTCTTC.

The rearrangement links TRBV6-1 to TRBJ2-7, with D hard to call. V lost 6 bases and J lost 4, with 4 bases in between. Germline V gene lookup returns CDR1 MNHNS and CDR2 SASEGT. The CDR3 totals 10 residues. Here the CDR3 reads CASSRYEQYF. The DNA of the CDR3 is TGTGCCAGCAGCAGGTACGAGCAGTACTTC.

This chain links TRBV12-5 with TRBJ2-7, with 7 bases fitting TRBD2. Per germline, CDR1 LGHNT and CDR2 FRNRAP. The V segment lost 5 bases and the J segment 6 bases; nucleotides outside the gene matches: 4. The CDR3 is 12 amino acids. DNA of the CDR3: TGTGCTAGTGGTCTCACGGGGGGCGAGCAGTACTTC. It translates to CASGLTGGEQYF.

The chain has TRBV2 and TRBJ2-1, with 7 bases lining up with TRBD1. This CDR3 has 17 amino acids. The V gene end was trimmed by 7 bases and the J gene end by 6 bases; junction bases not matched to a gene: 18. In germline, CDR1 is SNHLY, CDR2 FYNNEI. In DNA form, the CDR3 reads TGTGCCAGCAACCAGAGGGCCGGGACAGCCAACAGCAATGAGCAGTTCTTC. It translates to CASNQRAGTANSNEQFF. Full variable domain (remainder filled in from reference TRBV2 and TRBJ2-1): EPEVTQTPSHQVTQMGQEVILRCVPISNHLYFYWYRQILGQKVEFLVSFYNNEISEKSEIFDDQFSVERPDGSNFTLKIRSTKLEDSAMYFCASNQRAGTANSNEQFFGPGTRLTVL.

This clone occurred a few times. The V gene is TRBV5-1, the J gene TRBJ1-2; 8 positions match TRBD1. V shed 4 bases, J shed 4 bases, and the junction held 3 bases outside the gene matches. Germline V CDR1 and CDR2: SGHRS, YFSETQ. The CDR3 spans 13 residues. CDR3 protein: CASSIGQGYGYTF. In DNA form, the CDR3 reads TGCGCCAGCAGCATAGGACAGGGCTATGGCTACACCTTC.

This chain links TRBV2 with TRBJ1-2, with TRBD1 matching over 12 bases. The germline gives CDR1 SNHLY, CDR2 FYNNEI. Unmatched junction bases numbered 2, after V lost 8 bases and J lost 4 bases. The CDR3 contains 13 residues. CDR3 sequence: CASRDRGPYGYTF. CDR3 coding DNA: TGTGCCAGCCGGGACAGGGGGCCCTATGGCTACACCTTC.

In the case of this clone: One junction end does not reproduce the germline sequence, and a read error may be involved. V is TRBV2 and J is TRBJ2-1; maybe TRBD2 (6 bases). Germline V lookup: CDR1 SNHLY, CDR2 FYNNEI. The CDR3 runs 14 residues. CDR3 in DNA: TGTGCCGGCAGCCCGGGAGACCACTACAATGAGCAGTTCTTC. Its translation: CAGSPGDHYNEQFF.

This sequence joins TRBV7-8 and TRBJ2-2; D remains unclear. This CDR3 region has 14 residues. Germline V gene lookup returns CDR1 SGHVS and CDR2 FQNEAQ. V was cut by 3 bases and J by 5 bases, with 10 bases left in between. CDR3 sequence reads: CASSFQSETGELFF. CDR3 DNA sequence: TGTGCCAGCAGCTTCCAGAGCGAGACCGGGGAGCTGTTTTTT.

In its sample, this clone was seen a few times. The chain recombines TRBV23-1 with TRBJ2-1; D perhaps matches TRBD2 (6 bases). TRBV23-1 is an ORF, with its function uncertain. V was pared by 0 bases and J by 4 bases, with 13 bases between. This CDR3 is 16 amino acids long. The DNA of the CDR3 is TGCGCCAGCAGTCAATCGGAAACGGGGGTTTACAATGAGCAGTTCTTC. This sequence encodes CASSQSETGVYNEQFF.

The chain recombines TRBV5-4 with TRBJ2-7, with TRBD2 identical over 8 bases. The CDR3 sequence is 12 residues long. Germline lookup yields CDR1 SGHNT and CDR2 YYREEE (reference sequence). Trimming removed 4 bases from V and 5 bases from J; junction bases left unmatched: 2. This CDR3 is CASSRTSNEQYF. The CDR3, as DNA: TGTGCCAGCAGCCGGACTAGCAACGAGCAGTACTTC.

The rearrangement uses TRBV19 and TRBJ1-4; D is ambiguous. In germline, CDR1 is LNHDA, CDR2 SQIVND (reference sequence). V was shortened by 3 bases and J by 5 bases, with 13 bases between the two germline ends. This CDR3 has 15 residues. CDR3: CASSIWTGRNEKLFF. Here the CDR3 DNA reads TGTGCCAGTAGTATTTGGACGGGGAGAAATGAAAAACTGTTTTTT.

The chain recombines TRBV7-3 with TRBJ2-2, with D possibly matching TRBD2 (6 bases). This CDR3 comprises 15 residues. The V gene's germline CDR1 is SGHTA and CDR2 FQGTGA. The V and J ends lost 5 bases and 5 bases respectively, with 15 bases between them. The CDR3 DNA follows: TGTGCCAGCAGCCGCCGACTGAGCGGGACCGGGGAGCTGTTTTTT. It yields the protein CASSRRLSGTGELFF.

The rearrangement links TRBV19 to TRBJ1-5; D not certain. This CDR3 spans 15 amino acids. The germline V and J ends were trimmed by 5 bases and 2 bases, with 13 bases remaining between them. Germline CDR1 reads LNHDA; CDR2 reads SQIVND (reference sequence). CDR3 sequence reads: CASSHYMEGNQPQHF. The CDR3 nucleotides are TGTGCCAGTAGTCACTACATGGAGGGCAATCAGCCCCAGCATTTT.

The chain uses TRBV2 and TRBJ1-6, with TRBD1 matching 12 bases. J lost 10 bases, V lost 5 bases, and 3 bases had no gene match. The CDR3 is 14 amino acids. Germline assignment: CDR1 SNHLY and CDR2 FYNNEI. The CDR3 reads CASSWDRGQSPLHF. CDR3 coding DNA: TGTGCCAGCAGTTGGGACAGGGGGCAATCACCCCTCCACTTT.

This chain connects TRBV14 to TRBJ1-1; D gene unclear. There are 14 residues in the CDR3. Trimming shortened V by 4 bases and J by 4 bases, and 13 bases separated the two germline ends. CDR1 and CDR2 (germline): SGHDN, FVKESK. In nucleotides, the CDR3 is TGTGCCAGCAGCCCCTACGGGGTGGGCACTGAAGCTTTCTTT. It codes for CASSPYGVGTEAFF.

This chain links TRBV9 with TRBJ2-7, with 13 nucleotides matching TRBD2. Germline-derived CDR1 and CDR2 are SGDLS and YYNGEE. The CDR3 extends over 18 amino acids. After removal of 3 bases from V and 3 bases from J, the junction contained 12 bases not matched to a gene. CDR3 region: CASSGAGTSGAGRYEQYF. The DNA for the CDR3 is TGTGCCAGCAGCGGGGCCGGGACTAGCGGGGCCGGCCGCTACGAGCAGTACTTC.

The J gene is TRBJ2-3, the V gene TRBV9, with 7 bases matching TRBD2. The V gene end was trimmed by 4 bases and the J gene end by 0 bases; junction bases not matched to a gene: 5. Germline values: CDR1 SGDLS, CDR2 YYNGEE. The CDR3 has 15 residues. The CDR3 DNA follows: TGTGCCAGCAGCCCACGAGCGGGGAGCACAGATACGCAGTATTTT. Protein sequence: CASSPRAGSTDTQYF.

DNA of the CDR3: TGTGCCAGCAGGGAGGATAACTATGGCTACACCTTC. Amino acids: CASREDNYGYTF. The chain links TRBV28 to TRBJ1-2; D unresolved. The germline V and J ends were trimmed by 6 bases and 1 base, with 6 bases remaining between them. CDR1 MDHEN and CDR2 SYDVKM come from the germline V gene. The CDR3 is made up of 12 amino acids.

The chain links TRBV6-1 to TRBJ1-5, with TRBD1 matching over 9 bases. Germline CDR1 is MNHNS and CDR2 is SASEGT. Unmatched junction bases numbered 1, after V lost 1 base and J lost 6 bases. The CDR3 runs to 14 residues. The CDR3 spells CASSEGDRVQPQHF. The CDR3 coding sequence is TGTGCCAGCAGTGAAGGGGACAGGGTTCAGCCCCAGCATTTT.

The CDR3 here is CASSPRAGTGQETQYF. Written as DNA, the CDR3 is TGTGCCAGCAGCCCTCGGGCGGGGACAGGGCAAGAGACCCAGTACTTC. The chain is built from TRBV7-8 and TRBJ2-5; TRBD1 agrees at 9 bases. The V gene's germline CDR1 is SGHVS and CDR2 FQNEAQ. The CDR3 covers 16 residues. V gave up 5 bases and J gave up 2 bases; unmatched junction bases: 9.

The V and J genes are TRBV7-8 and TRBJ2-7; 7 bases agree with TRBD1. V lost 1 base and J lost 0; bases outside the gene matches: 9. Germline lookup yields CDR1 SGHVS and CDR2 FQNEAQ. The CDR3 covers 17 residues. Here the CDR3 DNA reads TGTGCCAGCAGCTTAGGTGGGGGACAGCTGAGCTCCTACGAGCAGTACTTC. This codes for CASSLGGGQLSSYEQYF.